This T cell receptor (beta chain) was captured in a study of blood T cell repertoires in COVID-19. Study context: COVID-19 samples from acute and convalescent phases originated in the United States, Italy and Spain.

Original processing methods: Amplification with reference gene primers provided the estimates of nucleated cell counts. Measured with immunoSEQ multiplex PCR; TCRdb has only the in-frame clones, and not every one. Clone size and V and J calls were adopted from that table, with D and trimming inferred from the DNA. The table records 120,000 or so clones, roughly 91% of them present only once. The CDR3 is made up of 13 amino acids. CDR1 and CDR2 (germline): KGHSH, LQKENI. V dropped 4 bases and J dropped 6; count of bases not matched to a gene: 3. The rearrangement uses TRBV18 and TRBJ2-7; 10 nucleotides line up with TRBD1. The source material was peripheral blood. This receptor was taken from a human donor in a cohort sampled during active COVID-19. CDR3 protein: CASSLDRGREQYF. The CDR3 DNA sequence: TGTGCCAGCTCACTCGACAGGGGGCGCGAGCAGTACTTC.